The 30 T cell receptor beta chains below come from one sample, sequenced in a study of post-analysis software for immune sequencing data. Study-wide findings and caveats: TRBV5-6, TRBV5-1 and TRBV20-1 belonged to a set of roughly 5 TRBV segments that were more frequent in patients than controls.

The TCR beta cDNA libraries contained unique molecular identifiers. In TCRdb, the PCR reads were re-called with MiXCR into one record per CDR3 protein. The sample lists about 800,000 distinct CDR3 sequences; about 27% were seen once. These receptors have no identified antigens. The material sequenced was blood. All receptors derive from a girl between 10 and 17 years old with multiple sclerosis.

CDR3 nucleotide sequence: TGTGCCAGCAAGAAGGGCTCAACGGGGCCACCCCTCCACTTT. Translated: CASKKGSTGPPLHF. The chain carries TRBV27 and TRBJ1-6; D is possibly TRBD1 (5 bases). V was pared by 7 bases and J by 11 bases, with 18 bases between. The CDR3 totals 14 residues. Germline lookup yields CDR1 MNHEY and CDR2 SMNVEV (reference sequence).

The V and J genes are TRBV14 and TRBJ1-2; possibly TRBD1 for D (5 bases). Germline V gene data show CDR1 as SGHDN and CDR2 as FVKESK. V was pared by 1 base and J by 4 bases, with 13 bases between. This CDR3 region has 15 residues. The CDR3 sequence is CASSQVSRAPYGYTF. The DNA for the CDR3 is TGTGCCAGCAGCCAAGTCTCCAGGGCCCCCTATGGCTACACCTTC.

In its sample, this clonotype was seen many times. The rearrangement uses TRBV6-5 and TRBJ2-7; D may correspond to TRBD1 or TRBD2 (5 bases each). The V end lost 0 bases, the J end lost 1 base, and 10 bases lay between the germline ends. The length of the CDR3 is 15 residues. The germline gives CDR1 MNHEY, CDR2 SVGAGI. This CDR3 is CASSYSRGSSYEQYF. CDR3 sequence (DNA): TGTGCCAGCAGTTACTCCCGGGGCAGTTCCTACGAGCAGTACTTC.

This clonotype was detected only a few times. The V gene is TRBV20-1, the J gene TRBJ2-7; TRBD1 matches at 8 bases. Germline V gene lookup returns CDR1 DFQATT and CDR2 SNEGSKA (reference sequence). With 1 base clipped from V and 3 bases from J, the junction kept 5 bases outside the gene matches. This CDR3 region has 14 residues. CDR3 bases: TGCAGTGCTAGAGGTGGCAGGGGGCGCTACGAGCAGTACTTC. Translating it yields CSARGGRGRYEQYF.

This clonotype was counted at least ten times. The V call is TRBV10-3, the J call TRBJ2-7, with 10 positions matching TRBD2. V was pared by 10 bases and J by 2 bases, with 5 bases of the junction left unmatched. Germline lookup yields CDR1 ENHRY and CDR2 SYGVKD. The length of the CDR3 is 13 residues. CDR3 coding DNA: TGTGCCACCCGGACTAGCGGTCCCTACGAGCAGTACTTC. As protein: CATRTSGPYEQYF.

The chain employs TRBV6-5 and TRBJ1-5; 9 bases are shared with TRBD1. Unmatched junction bases numbered 7, after V lost 5 bases and J lost 2 bases. Germline V CDR1 and CDR2: MNHEY, SVGAGI. The CDR3 runs to 16 residues. CDR3 residues: CASSRGTGWGNQPQHF. CDR3 DNA: TGTGCCAGCAGTCGCGGGACAGGGTGGGGCAATCAGCCCCAGCATTTT.

This chain links TRBV7-9 with TRBJ1-2; D unclear. This CDR3 contains 12 residues. Trimming took 6 bases from V and 7 from J, leaving 12 bases between them. Looked up from germline, CDR1 is SEHNR and CDR2 is FQNEAQ (reference sequence). This CDR3 reads CASRPQWGGYTF. CDR3 DNA: TGTGCCAGCAGACCCCAGTGGGGTGGCTACACCTTC.

The chain recombines TRBV5-5 with TRBJ2-1; 8 bases are shared with TRBD1. V shed 5 bases, J shed 5 bases, and the junction held 9 bases outside the gene matches. The CDR3 is 15 residues long. Per the germline V gene, CDR1 is SGHKS and CDR2 is YYEKEE (reference sequence). This CDR3 reads CASSSTGVPHNEQFF. Written as DNA, the CDR3 is TGTGCCAGCAGTTCGACAGGGGTGCCTCACAATGAGCAGTTCTTC.

The chain employs TRBV2 and TRBJ2-7, with a weak D call TRBD2 (5 bases). The CDR3 runs 13 residues. V was pared by 6 bases and J by 1 base, with 10 bases between. Per germline, CDR1 SNHLY and CDR2 FYNNEI. CDR3 residues: CASREAVSYEQYF. CDR3 coding DNA: TGTGCCAGCAGGGAGGCCGTTTCCTACGAGCAGTACTTC.

This chain connects TRBV20-1 to TRBJ2-5; 7 positions match TRBD2. V was clipped by 1 base and J by 2 bases; unmatched bases: 4. This CDR3 is built from 14 residues. Germline V CDR1 and CDR2: DFQATT, SNEGSKA (reference sequence). The CDR3 DNA follows: TGCAGTGCTAGAGCTGGGGGGGGGCAAGAGACCCAGTACTTC. It translates to CSARAGGGQETQYF.

This clonotype occurred a few times. The chain couples TRBV5-1 to TRBJ2-3; 7 bases align to TRBD1. Unmatched junction bases numbered 7, after V lost 0 bases and J lost 0 bases. The CDR3 length is 17 residues. The germline V gene encodes CDR1 SGHRS and CDR2 YFSETQ. In nucleotides, the CDR3 is TGCGCCAGCAGCTTGGGCCGGACAGGCCCTAGCACAGATACGCAGTATTTT. This gives the protein CASSLGRTGPSTDTQYF.

This clonotype was seen a handful of times. The chain is built from TRBV2 and TRBJ2-5, with a possible D match to TRBD2 (5 bases). This CDR3 spans 14 amino acids. Trimming cost V 3 bases and J 4 bases, with 12 bases left between them. Per the germline V gene, CDR1 is SNHLY and CDR2 is FYNNEI. Here the CDR3 reads CASSDVAAGETQYF. The CDR3 nucleotides read TGTGCCAGCAGTGATGTGGCCGCGGGAGAGACCCAGTACTTC.

The sample holds a few counts of this clonotype. The genes are TRBV5-1 and TRBJ2-6; D is uncertain. Germline lookup yields CDR1 SGHRS and CDR2 YFSETQ. The V end was cut by 4 bases, the J end by 2 bases, with 16 bases between. The CDR3 spans 17 residues. The CDR3 nucleotides are TGCGCCAGCAGCCTGACGGCAGGCCAAACTGGGGCCAACGTCCTGACTTTC. This codes for CASSLTAGQTGANVLTF.

The chain combines TRBV6-1 with TRBJ2-1; TRBD2 agrees at 10 bases. Germline values: CDR1 MNHNS, CDR2 SASEGT. The trim removed 4 bases at V and 5 bases at J, leaving 2 bases unmatched. This CDR3 comprises 14 residues. The CDR3 reads CASSASGGHNEQFF. Here the CDR3 DNA reads TGTGCCAGCAGTGCTAGCGGGGGCCACAATGAGCAGTTCTTC.

This clonotype was picked up a small number of times. The V call is TRBV29-1, the J call TRBJ2-3; 8 positions agree with TRBD2. V was pared by 3 bases and J by 5 bases, with 13 bases of the junction left unmatched. Germline V CDR1 and CDR2: SQVTM, ANQGSEA. This CDR3 region has 16 residues. As DNA, the CDR3 is TGCAGCGTTGAGCCTGTAGCGGGACCCACATTAGATACGCAGTATTTT. This gives the protein CSVEPVAGPTLDTQYF.

The chain uses TRBV15 and TRBJ1-2; D remains ambiguous. With 5 bases removed from V and 2 bases from J, the gap between germline ends came to 12 bases. The CDR3 extends over 14 amino acids. Per germline, CDR1 LNHNV and CDR2 YYDKDF (reference sequence). The CDR3 DNA reads as TGTGCCACCAGCCCTCGTAAAAGGAACTATGGCTACACCTTC. As protein: CATSPRKRNYGYTF.

This clonotype appeared once. This chain uses TRBV5-1 with TRBJ2-1, with TRBD1 matching 7 bases. The J segment lost 10 bases and the V segment lost 3 bases, leaving 7 bases of the junction unmatched. The CDR3 loop spans 13 amino acids. Germline V lookup: CDR1 SGHRS, CDR2 YFSETQ. The CDR3: CASSWSPDREQFF. In DNA form, the CDR3 reads TGCGCCAGCAGCTGGAGCCCGGACAGGGAGCAGTTCTTC.

Remarks on this clonotype: One base away lies a much larger clone, so this may be a sequencing read error. The V gene is TRBV4-1, the J gene TRBJ1-5, with a weak D call TRBD1 (6 bases). CDR1 is MGHRA and CDR2 is YSYEKL in the germline V gene. CDR3 length: 14 amino acids. CDR3 loop: CASNQGQGSEPQHF. CDR3 in DNA: TGCGCCAGCAACCAAGGTCAGGGGTCAGAGCCCCAGCATTTT.

This clonotype occurred many times. The J gene is TRBJ2-3, the V gene TRBV20-1, with a weak D call TRBD2 (6 bases). This CDR3 is built from 14 residues. Germline V gene data show CDR1 as DFQATT and CDR2 as SNEGSKA (reference sequence). With 5 bases removed from V and 5 bases from J, the gap between germline ends came to 17 bases. The CDR3 bases are TGCAGTGCTGGATTTCCTACTAGCTTAGATACGCAGTATTTT. It translates to CSAGFPTSLDTQYF.

The chain has TRBV20-1 and TRBJ2-3; D might be TRBD1 or TRBD2, each matching 6 bases. The CDR3 is 14 amino acids. Trimming left V 2 bases short and J 6 bases short, with 15 bases between. Germline V gene data show CDR1 as DFQATT and CDR2 as SNEGSKA (reference sequence). CDR3 bases: TGCAGTGCTAGAAAGCCGGGGGCAGCCGATACGCAGTATTTT. Translating gives CSARKPGAADTQYF.

This clonotype was seen repeatedly, ten times or more. The V and J genes are TRBV9 and TRBJ2-7, with unresolved D. The CDR3 has 14 residues. Deletions cut 0 bases from V and 2 bases from J, with 9 bases between. Germline CDR1 is SGDLS and CDR2 is YYNGEE. In nucleotides, the CDR3 is TGTGCCAGCAGCGTAGGTGTCGGAACCTACGAGCAGTACTTC. Amino acid sequence: CASSVGVGTYEQYF. Full variable domain (outside the CDR3, taken from reference TRBV9 and TRBJ2-7): DSGVTQTPKHLITATGQRVTLRCSPRSGDLSVYWYQQSLDQGLQFLIQYYNGEERAKGNILERFSAQQFPDLHSELNLSSLELGDSALYFCASSVGVGTYEQYFGPGTRLTVT.

This clonotype was seen many times. V usage is TRBV20-1 and J usage is TRBJ1-2, with 9 bases lining up with TRBD1. Germline assignment: CDR1 DFQATT and CDR2 SNEGSKA (reference sequence). This CDR3 spans 15 amino acids. J was trimmed by 10 bases and V by 3 bases; bases with no gene match: 15. CDR3 loop: CSASDYRDRVFPYTF. Here the CDR3 DNA reads TGCAGTGCTAGTGACTACCGGGACAGGGTTTTCCCCTACACCTTC.

The V call is TRBV9, the J call TRBJ2-3; 7 bases match TRBD2. Germline V gives CDR1 SGDLS, CDR2 YYNGEE. The CDR3 runs to 18 residues. V was clipped by 7 bases and J by 4 bases; unmatched bases: 21. CDR3 protein: CASLRHREAGFGADTQYF. For the CDR3, the DNA is TGTGCCAGCCTACGACATCGAGAAGCGGGGTTTGGTGCAGATACGCAGTATTTT.

This clonotype was observed a handful of times. V and J are TRBV6-1 and TRBJ2-1; no firm D call. The CDR3 spans 13 residues. Trimming removed 10 bases at V and 8 bases at J, with 18 bases between. CDR1 and CDR2 from the germline V gene are MNHNS and SASEGT. The CDR3 bases are TGTGCCACCGCCCTTGGCCGGGCCGATGAGCAGTTCTTC. Residues: CATALGRADEQFF.

V and J are TRBV6-5 and TRBJ1-1; 9 bases agree with TRBD1. V lost 6 bases and J lost 0; bases outside the gene matches: 23. Germline V gene lookup returns CDR1 MNHEY and CDR2 SVGAGI. The CDR3 is made up of 21 amino acids. The CDR3 coding sequence is TGTGCCAGCAGCCTACTCCCCGCGGCCATGGGACAGGGCACCCTGAACACTGAAGCTTTCTTT. This encodes CASSLLPAAMGQGTLNTEAFF.

The chain couples TRBV20-1 to TRBJ1-1; D is unresolved. V was pared by 1 base and J by 3 bases, with 9 bases between. Germline loops: CDR1 DFQATT, CDR2 SNEGSKA (reference sequence). The CDR3 length is 13 residues. CDR3 residues: CSARVGVDTEAFF. The DNA for the CDR3 is TGCAGTGCTAGAGTAGGTGTAGACACTGAAGCTTTCTTT.

The rearrangement uses TRBV10-3 and TRBJ2-1; TRBD2 agrees at 9 bases. This CDR3 region has 15 residues. Germline trimming cut 4 bases from V and 10 bases from J; bases unmatched to any gene: 11. Germline assignment: CDR1 ENHRY and CDR2 SYGVKD. The CDR3 DNA reads as TGTGCCATCAGTGCCCGAGCGGGGGGACCCGGGGAGCAGTTCTTC. It is translated as CAISARAGGPGEQFF.

This chain uses TRBV20-1 with TRBJ1-5, with 11 bases fitting TRBD1. This CDR3 spans 16 amino acids. J lost 2 bases, V lost 3 bases, and 6 bases had no gene match. The V gene's germline CDR1 is DFQATT and CDR2 SNEGSKA (reference sequence). The CDR3 reads CSASRRTGGGNQPQHF. CDR3 sequence (DNA): TGCAGTGCTAGTAGGCGGACAGGGGGCGGCAATCAGCCCCAGCATTTT.

In this sample, this clonotype turned up many times. V and J are TRBV7-9 and TRBJ2-5, with 10 bases lining up with TRBD2. The CDR3 consists of 16 residues. In germline, CDR1 is SEHNR, CDR2 FQNEAQ (reference sequence). Unmatched junction bases numbered 17, after V lost 5 bases and J lost 11 bases. CDR3 DNA sequence: TGTGCCAGCAGCCGGGATAGGCTAGCGGGAGTGGGAGAGCAGTACTTC. Translated: CASSRDRLAGVGEQYF. The full variable domain, with the rest looked up from reference TRBV7-9 and TRBJ2-5, is DTGVSQNPRHKITKRGQNVTFRCDPISEHNRLYWYRQTLGQGPEFLTYFQNEAQLEKSRLLSDRFSAERPKGSFSTLEIQRTEQGDSAMYLCASSRDRLAGVGEQYFGPGTRLLVL.

This clonotype was seen more than once but under ten times. The chain links TRBV28 to TRBJ2-7, with 7 bases that match TRBD2. Germline V CDR1 and CDR2: MDHEN, SYDVKM. The trim removed 8 bases at V and 1 base at J, leaving 11 bases unmatched. The CDR3 has 15 residues. The CDR3 reads CASSTWRGFSYEQYF. The CDR3 DNA follows: TGTGCCAGCTCCACCTGGCGGGGGTTTTCCTACGAGCAGTACTTC.